A single sample gave rise to the 22 T cell receptor beta chains below, sequenced in a study of graft-versus-host responses after intestinal transplantation. TCRdb's copy holds only in-frame clones and misses some; the assay was immunoSEQ multiplex PCR. Here the sample spans approximately 70,000 clones, over 70% being singletons. These receptors have no identified antigens. The sample here was unstimulated CD4+ T cells sorted from spleen or lymph node cells, taken before transplant. The receptor set was obtained from a human donor who was the organ donor for an intestinal transplant.

This clone was found a few times. The chain recombines TRBV14 with TRBJ1-2; D unresolved. The CDR3 contains 14 residues. The V and J ends lost 1 base and 7 bases respectively, with 13 bases between them. Germline-derived CDR1 and CDR2 are SGHDN and FVKESK. The CDR3 sequence: CASSQGYGRSGYTF. The CDR3, as DNA: TGTGCCAGCAGCCAAGGGTATGGGAGGTCTGGCTACACCTTC.

The chain couples TRBV28 to TRBJ1-3; 7 nucleotides agree with TRBD1. This CDR3 comprises 15 residues. Per germline, CDR1 MDHEN and CDR2 SYDVKM. With 6 bases clipped from V and 0 bases from J, the junction kept 5 bases outside the gene matches. In DNA form, the CDR3 reads TGTGCCAGCAGCCGGGACAGAATCTCTGGAAACACCATATATTTT. Its protein product is CASSRDRISGNTIYF.

This sequence joins TRBV15 and TRBJ2-5; tentatively, D is TRBD2 (5 bases). Germline V gene data show CDR1 as LNHNV and CDR2 as YYDKDF (reference sequence). The CDR3 loop spans 15 amino acids. V lost 0 bases, J lost 1 base, and 9 bases lay in between. The CDR3 loop reads CATSRDLGVQETQYF. The CDR3 DNA is TGTGCCACCAGCAGAGATCTGGGAGTCCAAGAGACCCAGTACTTC.

The genes are TRBV6-6 and TRBJ1-5, with 7 bases identical to TRBD1. V was pared by 2 bases and J by 6 bases, with 4 bases of the junction left unmatched. From germline, CDR1 is MNHNY and CDR2 SVGAGI (reference sequence). This CDR3 spans 14 amino acids. CDR3 in DNA: TGTGCCAGCAGTTACAAGGGGGCGGCTCAGCCCCAGCATTTT. Translation: CASSYKGAAQPQHF.

V and J are TRBV10-3 and TRBJ2-7; the match to TRBD1 covers 9 bases. The germline gives CDR1 ENHRY, CDR2 SYGVKD. CDR3 size: 15 residues. The V segment lost 3 bases and the J segment 1 base; nucleotides outside the gene matches: 4. CDR3 in DNA: TGTGCCATCAGTGATCCGGGACAGGGTTCCTACGAGCAGTACGTC. Its protein is CAISDPGQGSYEQYV.

This clone was counted only a few times. This chain joins TRBV6-5 and TRBJ1-2; D not resolved. Germline loops: CDR1 MNHEY, CDR2 SVGAGI. The CDR3 is 14 residues long. The V end was cut by 6 bases, the J end by 2 bases, with 13 bases between. The CDR3 DNA follows: TGTGCCAGCAGCCCACAGAGGGAGAACTATGGCTACACCTTC. Translating it yields CASSPQRENYGYTF.

The rearrangement uses TRBV7-9 and TRBJ1-4; 7 positions match TRBD1. The V gene's germline CDR1 is SEHNR and CDR2 FQNEAQ (reference sequence). Trimming cost V 4 bases and J 3 bases; bases outside gene matches: 2. The CDR3 extends over 14 amino acids. The CDR3 DNA sequence: TGTGCCAGCAGCTACAGGGGTTCTAATGAAAAACTGTTTTTT. Translation: CASSYRGSNEKLFF.

The J gene is TRBJ1-6, the V gene TRBV14; no clear D gene. The CDR3 runs to 16 residues. The V end was cut by 2 bases, the J end by 8 bases, with 16 bases between. Looked up from germline, CDR1 is SGHDN and CDR2 is FVKESK. CDR3 sequence (DNA): TGTGCCAGCAGCCAACGGCGGGTTCTATATGATTCACCCCTCCACTTT. Translating it yields CASSQRRVLYDSPLHF.

This clone was picked up one time. This rearrangement joins TRBV4-2 to TRBJ2-3; possible D gene TRBD2, 6 bases. The CDR3 runs 14 residues. Per germline, CDR1 LGHNA and CDR2 YNFKEQ. V was clipped by 0 bases and J by 4 bases, with 8 bases between them. The CDR3 DNA sequence: TGTGCCAGCAGCCAAGATCCGGGAGCAGATACGCAGTATTTT. Translating gives CASSQDPGADTQYF.

This sequence joins TRBV28 and TRBJ2-7, with TRBD1 identical over 9 bases. The end of the DNA is better explained by TRBJ2-5, so the J call may be wrong. CDR1 and CDR2 from the germline V gene are MDHEN and SYDVKM. This CDR3 has 15 residues. The DNA for the CDR3 is TGTGCCAGCAGTCAAACAGGGGGCGCCGAGGAGACCCAGTACTTC. The encoded protein is CASSQTGGAEETQYF.

The count of this clone is one. The rearrangement links TRBV7-2 to TRBJ1-2, with a tentative D call TRBD1 (5 bases). Germline CDR1 SGHTA, CDR2 FQGNSA. V was shortened by 1 base and J by 4 bases, with 16 bases between the two germline ends. There are 16 residues in the CDR3. In DNA form, the CDR3 reads TGTGCCAGCAGCTTAGACGGGGGTTATTTGGGCTATGGCTACACCTTC. This encodes CASSLDGGYLGYGYTF.

The chain joins TRBV27 to TRBJ1-4; maybe TRBD1 (6 bases). The CDR3 has 16 amino acids. Germline CDR1 reads MNHEY; CDR2 reads SMNVEV (reference sequence). The V end was cut by 6 bases, the J end by 6 bases, with 20 bases between. Here the CDR3 reads CASSPVDGGRDEKLFF. CDR3 sequence (DNA): TGTGCCAGCAGCCCCGTTGACGGGGGGCGGGATGAAAAACTGTTTTTT.

V gene TRBV5-4 combines with J gene TRBJ2-1; TRBD1 matches 8 bases. J gave up 5 bases and V 4 bases, and 2 bases lay outside the gene matches. This CDR3 comprises 13 residues. CDR1 and CDR2 (germline): SGHNT, YYREEE (reference sequence). The CDR3 nucleotides are TGTGCCAGCAGCCCGGGACAGGACAATGAGCAGTTCTTC. This encodes CASSPGQDNEQFF.

The chain is built from TRBV28 and TRBJ1-4; D ambiguous. The CDR3 has 13 residues. Trimming removed 7 bases at V and 5 bases at J, with 11 bases between. Germline assignment: CDR1 MDHEN and CDR2 SYDVKM. The CDR3 loop reads CASNTGANEKLFF. The CDR3, as DNA: TGTGCCAGCAACACGGGAGCAAATGAAAAACTGTTTTTT.

J is TRBJ2-3 and V is TRBV7-8, with 8 nucleotides matching TRBD2. The V and J ends lost 4 bases and 5 bases, in that order; junction bases with no gene match: 11. The CDR3 sequence is 16 residues long. Germline CDR1 SGHVS, CDR2 FQNEAQ. CDR3 bases: TGTGCCAGCAGCTGGGCGGGGAGCGGGGGAGAAGATACGCAGTATTTT. It specifies CASSWAGSGGEDTQYF. Full variable domain (missing parts from reference TRBV7-8 and TRBJ2-3): GAGVSQSPRYKVAKRGQDVALRCDPISGHVSLFWYQQALGQGPEFLTYFQNEAQLDKSGLPSDRFFAERPEGSVSTLKIQRTQQEDSAVYLCASSWAGSGGEDTQYFGPGTRLTVL.

The chain has TRBV19 and TRBJ2-6; D gene uncertain. The germline V and J ends were trimmed by 1 base and 1 base, with 11 bases remaining between them. This CDR3 has 17 residues. Germline V CDR1 and CDR2: LNHDA, SQIVND (reference sequence). The CDR3 is CASSIAGGRSGANVLTF. In DNA form, the CDR3 reads TGTGCCAGTAGTATAGCCGGCGGAAGGTCTGGGGCCAACGTCCTGACTTTC.

V gene TRBV20-1 combines with J gene TRBJ1-3, with D maybe TRBD1 (6 bases). Trimming stripped 6 bases from V and 6 bases from J, with 9 bases between. Per the germline V gene, CDR1 is DFQATT and CDR2 is SNEGSKA (reference sequence). This CDR3 is built from 11 residues. The CDR3 loop is CSAQGLNTIYF. For the CDR3, the DNA is TGCAGTGCCCAGGGGTTAAACACCATATATTTT.

This clone appeared a single time. This chain uses TRBV19 with TRBJ2-3; 12 bases are a match to TRBD1. With V trimmed by 4 bases and J by 3 bases, 5 bases remained unmatched. Germline CDR1 is LNHDA and CDR2 is SQIVND (reference sequence). This CDR3 is 16 amino acids long. The CDR3 here is CASSTGTGGVTDTQYF. CDR3 DNA: TGTGCCAGTAGTACCGGGACAGGGGGCGTAACAGATACGCAGTATTTT.

This clone was seen more than once but under ten times. This chain uses TRBV5-1 with TRBJ1-4, with a tentative D call TRBD1 (6 bases). The CDR3 consists of 14 residues. Between the trimmed V and J ends, which lost 5 bases and 4 bases, there was a span of 12 bases. Germline V gives CDR1 SGHRS, CDR2 YFSETQ. For the CDR3, the DNA is TGCGCCAGCAGACCGCAGGGGATTAATGAAAAACTGTTTTTT. Encoded protein: CASRPQGINEKLFF.

The chain couples TRBV4-1 to TRBJ2-5; weak D call: TRBD2 (7 bases). V gave up 0 bases and J gave up 6 bases, with 14 bases separating them. The CDR3 consists of 15 residues. Germline CDR1 MGHRA, CDR2 YSYEKL. The chain's CDR3 is CASSQEGRGPQTQYF. The CDR3 DNA reads as TGCGCCAGCAGCCAAGAAGGGCGGGGGCCGCAGACCCAGTACTTC.

This rearrangement joins TRBV10-3 to TRBJ1-6, with 7 bases lining up with TRBD1. Germline CDR1 and CDR2: ENHRY and SYGVKD. Unmatched junction bases numbered 6, after V lost 3 bases and J lost 10 bases. This CDR3 is built from 14 residues. The CDR3 region is CAISERQGNSPLHF. The CDR3 region has the DNA TGTGCCATCAGTGAAAGACAGGGAAACTCACCCCTCCACTTT.

The chain links TRBV7-2 to TRBJ1-1; D remains ambiguous. The CDR3 runs 14 residues. Per germline, CDR1 SGHTA and CDR2 FQGNSA. V was cut by 1 base and J by 1 base, with 7 bases left in between. In DNA, the CDR3 is TGTGCCAGCAGCTTAGGGTCAGGGAACACTGAAGCTTTCTTT. As protein: CASSLGSGNTEAFF.